This T cell receptor beta chain was sequenced during a study of spatial heterogeneity in lung cancer (dated by TCRdb to between 2019 and 2020). Context from the whole study: Beta-chain transcripts were consistently detected in greater numbers than alpha-chain transcripts, which likely reflects a higher abundance of beta-chain transcripts. In the raw uncorrected reads, each unique combination of TCR and UMI appeared more than ten times on average. The study linked features of the TCR repertoire to counts of nonsynonymous mutations, which were determined by whole-exome sequencing of tumor tissue. At surgery, 220 tumor regions, around 68 matched nontumor lung samples and some 54 PBMC samples were TCR-sequenced for both alpha and beta chains. TCR alpha and beta repertoires were quantitatively compared across multiple tumor regions, matched nontumor lung and blood in non-small cell lung cancer.

Library preparation was by 5' RACE. Sequenced using a NextSeq 500. In the TCR library protocol, a unique molecular identifier was attached to each TCR cDNA molecule so that PCR and sequencing errors could be corrected. In the paper's pipeline: Decombinator tools were used for TCR identification, UMI-based error correction and CDR3 extraction. TCRs above a frequency of 2 per 1,000, corresponding to the top 1% of the tumor frequency distribution, were defined as expanded. Each repertoire was subsampled 100 times to 5,000 TCRs, after which Renyi diversity was computed with the R vegan package. CDR3 similarity networks were constructed using string-kernel similarity of amino acid triplets, with links drawn between CDR3s whose pairwise similarity was above 0.82. Using fastp trimming at Q25 and MiXCR clonotype assembly, TCRdb reanalyzed the public sequencing data and kept in-frame beta chains. Entries are consolidated by CDR3 protein sequence, retaining the most common genes and DNA. TCRdb's processing, not the authors', yielded these V and J calls. Present in this sample are about 15,000 distinct CDR3 sequences, 3% to 4.5% of which were seen just once. The ten top clones hold roughly 10% of the sample.

This clonotype was recorded at least ten times. The target of this receptor is not known. No base-level quality is on record; no much larger clone is a single base apart. This beta chain is off target for a library built for alpha chains, so its abundance means little. V is pruned by 11 bases and J by 2 bases, leaving 3 bases of the junction without a gene match. The CDR3, from cysteine to phenylalanine, totals 13 residues. CDR3 DNA only is kept here, 39 bases in frame from base 1. From a lookup of the germline V gene (reference sequence), CDR1 and CDR2 are SEHNR and FQNEAQ. What the authors observed across the whole study: Additional single-cell paired TCR alpha and beta sequencing was considered necessary to confirm, at a functional level, the hypothesis that regional TCRs recognize regional mutations.

The intended sense of this specimen's time point label: sample taken at primary tumor resection. The donors were 65 to 85 patients from the lung TRACERx cohort who had early-stage, untreated non-small cell lung cancer. TCR sequencing used whole RNA extracted from tumor and nontumor lung tissue, or from cryopreserved PBMC samples, without cell sorting. Only patients with enough RNA available from two or more tumor regions were chosen for TCR sequencing. Before being selected, tumor and adjacent nontumor lung specimens were reviewed by a lung pathologist. The source of this sequence is a male donor with early-stage non-small cell lung cancer. The chain is assembled from TRBV7-9 and TRBJ2-2, and TRBD2 matches 9 of the central bases. This sample comprised normal lung tissue next to the tumor, obtained at surgery. This receptor carries the CDR3 CAAGGSNTGELFF. The base sequence is TGTGCCGCGGGGGGGTCCAACACCGGGGAGCTGTTTTTT.